Listed here are 8 T cell receptor beta chains from one sample, sequenced in a study of regulatory T cells in long-lasting Graves disease (dated by TCRdb to the early 2020s). To prepare the library, multiplex PCR was applied. Sequencing was carried out with an Illumina HiSeq 4000. TCR beta libraries were built with iRepertoire HTBI primers and Arm-PCR amplification of CDR3 regions. TCRdb passed the public sequencing reads through fastp at Q25 and MiXCR, retaining productive beta sequences. Rows matching on CDR3 protein sequence are summarized as one entry with the most common DNA and genes. For this sample the table gives roughly 510,000 distinct CDR3 sequences, of which around 15% were detected only once. The biggest ten clones account for 9.5% to 15% of the sample. This specimen's time point label, interpreted: newly diagnosed GD, antithyroid drugs for less than 3 months. For both TCR sequencing and RNA sequencing, RNA was extracted from PBMCs using TRIzol.

The same sample was also used in a study of T cells in Graves' hyperthyroidism and ophthalmopathy.

The sample in question was peripheral blood mononuclear cells (PBMCs), obtained at new diagnosis, from a patient treated with antithyroid drugs. The receptor set was obtained from a young man with Graves disease. Donor details come from another sample of the same person, matched by shared clones.

In this sample, this clonotype turned up many times. CDR3 loop: CASGPPGTGSGVHQPQHF. The CDR3 DNA follows: TGTGCTAGTGGTCCCCCCGGGACAGGGTCCGGTGTCCATCAGCCCCAGCATTTT. The rearrangement links TRBV12-5 to TRBJ1-5; 9 bases agree with TRBD1. The V segment lost 5 bases and the J segment 5 bases; nucleotides outside the gene matches: 16. The CDR3 extends over 18 amino acids. CDR1 LGHNT and CDR2 FRNRAP come from the germline V gene.

This clonotype was counted many times. This rearrangement joins TRBV29-1 to TRBJ1-1, with D perhaps matching TRBD1 (5 bases). V lost 7 bases and J 1 base, leaving 13 bases between the germline ends. Germline V CDR1 and CDR2: SQVTM, ANQGSEA. The CDR3 has 13 residues. The CDR3 DNA reads TGCAGCGGCCAGAGGGGAGAGAACACTGAAGCTTTCTTT. It encodes CSGQRGENTEAFF. The full variable domain, its missing parts supplied by reference TRBV29-1 and TRBJ1-1, is SAVISQKPSRDICQRGTSLTIQCQVDSQVTMMFWYRQQPGQSLTLIATANQGSEATYESGFVIDKFPISRPNLTFSTLTVSNMSPEDSSIYLCSGQRGENTEAFFGQGTRLTVV.

This clonotype was seen at least ten times. The genes are TRBV12-3 or TRBV12-4 and TRBJ2-4; D might be TRBD2 (6 bases). The ends were cut back, 6 bases at V and 8 bases at J, with 14 bases in the middle. The CDR3 runs 13 residues. For the CDR3, the DNA is TGTGCCAGCAGCTCCCGGGGGACGGACATTCAGTACTTC. Translated: CASSSRGTDIQYF.

This clonotype was seen only a few times. V and J are TRBV28 and TRBJ2-1; D is tentatively TRBD1 or TRBD2 (6 bases each). The CDR3 has 19 residues. Between the trimmed V and J ends, which lost 4 bases and 6 bases, there was a span of 28 bases. CDR1 and CDR2 from the germline V gene are MDHEN and SYDVKM. The CDR3 coding sequence is TGTGCCAGCAGTTGGGACATCAAAGCCGGGGACTTGACCCCCAATGAGCAGTTCTTC. Its translation: CASSWDIKAGDLTPNEQFF.

This chain joins TRBV5-1 and TRBJ2-6; perhaps TRBD1 as D (5 bases). In germline, CDR1 is SGHRS, CDR2 YFSETQ. V lost 0 bases, J lost 0 bases, and 7 bases lay in between. The CDR3 totals 16 residues. The CDR3 sequence is CASSLDRGSGANVLTF. CDR3 in DNA: TGCGCCAGCAGCTTGGATAGGGGCTCTGGGGCCAACGTCCTGACTTTC.

This clonotype occurred many times. The chain combines TRBV27 with TRBJ2-2, with D uncertain. This CDR3 has 13 residues. The V end lost 6 bases, the J end lost 2 bases, and 7 bases lay between the germline ends. The germline V gene encodes CDR1 MNHEY and CDR2 SMNVEV (reference sequence). Here the CDR3 reads CASSSHNTGELFF. DNA for the CDR3: TGTGCCAGCAGCTCCCATAACACCGGGGAGCTGTTTTTT.

The sample holds many counts of this clonotype. The chain joins TRBV2 to TRBJ2-1, with 7 positions matching TRBD2. Unmatched junction bases numbered 8, after V lost 6 bases and J lost 6 bases. CDR1 SNHLY and CDR2 FYNNEI come from the germline V gene. This CDR3 contains 14 residues. CDR3 region: CASRSRLAPNEQFF. CDR3 nucleotide sequence: TGTGCCAGCAGATCGCGACTAGCCCCCAATGAGCAGTTCTTC.

This chain links TRBV5-1 with TRBJ2-7, with 9 bases that match TRBD2. Germline trimming cut 2 bases from V and 0 bases from J; bases unmatched to any gene: 3. This CDR3 comprises 15 residues. Per the germline V gene, CDR1 is SGHRS and CDR2 is YFSETQ. For the CDR3, the DNA is TGCGCCAGCAGCTTCCCGACTAGCGGCTCCTACGAGCAGTACTTC. The encoded protein is CASSFPTSGSYEQYF.